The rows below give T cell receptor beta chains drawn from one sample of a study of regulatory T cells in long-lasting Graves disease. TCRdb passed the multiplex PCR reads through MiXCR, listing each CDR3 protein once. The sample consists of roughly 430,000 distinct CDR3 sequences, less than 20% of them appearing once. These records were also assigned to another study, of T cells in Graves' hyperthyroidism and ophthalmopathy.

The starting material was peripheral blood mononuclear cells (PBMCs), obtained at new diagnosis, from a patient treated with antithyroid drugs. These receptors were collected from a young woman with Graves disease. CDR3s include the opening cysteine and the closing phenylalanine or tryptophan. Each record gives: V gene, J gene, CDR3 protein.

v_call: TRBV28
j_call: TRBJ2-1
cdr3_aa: CASSLGLGVSGDNEQFF

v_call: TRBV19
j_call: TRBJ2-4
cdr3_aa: CASSMAGAAKNIQYF

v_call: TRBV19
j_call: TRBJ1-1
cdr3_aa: CASGTGKNTEAFF

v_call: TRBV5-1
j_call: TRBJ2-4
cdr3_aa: CASSSRQGQNIQYF

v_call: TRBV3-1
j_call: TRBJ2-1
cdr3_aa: CASSPGLVVGNEQFF

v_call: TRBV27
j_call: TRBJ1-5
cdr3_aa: CASSHRGAGQPQHF

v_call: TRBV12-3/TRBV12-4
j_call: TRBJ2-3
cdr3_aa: CASSSRGTSGRGTDTQYF

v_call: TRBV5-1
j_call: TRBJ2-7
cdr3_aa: CASRDRGSYEQYF

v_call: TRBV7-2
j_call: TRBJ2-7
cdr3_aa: CASSLPGLAEFSYEQYF

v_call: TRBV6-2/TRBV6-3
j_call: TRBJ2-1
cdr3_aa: CASSEAGTGTYEQFF

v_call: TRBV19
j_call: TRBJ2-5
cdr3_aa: CASMDRDSQETQYF

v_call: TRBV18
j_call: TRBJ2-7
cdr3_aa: CASSPQEHTSAYEQYF

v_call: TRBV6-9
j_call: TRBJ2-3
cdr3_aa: CASSFGRGGPIDTQYF

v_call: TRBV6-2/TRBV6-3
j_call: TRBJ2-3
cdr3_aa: CASSYSGVRSDTQYF

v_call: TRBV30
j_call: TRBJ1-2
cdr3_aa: CAWRPDSLANYGYTF

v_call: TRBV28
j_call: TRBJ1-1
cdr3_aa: CASSLYSGGTEAFF

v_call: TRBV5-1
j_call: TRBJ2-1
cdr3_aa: CASSSLAGGPGTEQFF

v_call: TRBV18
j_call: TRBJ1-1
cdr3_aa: CASSRGPAEAFF

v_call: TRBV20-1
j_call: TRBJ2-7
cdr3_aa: CSAEGGLADSYEQYF

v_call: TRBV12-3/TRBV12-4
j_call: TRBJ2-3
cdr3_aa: CASSSNLERADTQYF

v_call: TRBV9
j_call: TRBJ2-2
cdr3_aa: CASSVEGGELFF

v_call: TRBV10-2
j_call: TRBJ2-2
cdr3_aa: CASSEGRGTGELFF

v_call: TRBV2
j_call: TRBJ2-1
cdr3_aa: CASSGAGSNEQFF

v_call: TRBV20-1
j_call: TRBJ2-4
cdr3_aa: CSAETSGIENIQYF

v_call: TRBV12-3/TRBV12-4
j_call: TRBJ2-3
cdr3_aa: CASAASVTDTQYF

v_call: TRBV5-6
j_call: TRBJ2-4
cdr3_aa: CASSPRGHREYF

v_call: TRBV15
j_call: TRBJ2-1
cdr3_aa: CATSRDLAKRHSSYNEQFF

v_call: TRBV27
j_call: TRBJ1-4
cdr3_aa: CASRMGGASNEKLFF

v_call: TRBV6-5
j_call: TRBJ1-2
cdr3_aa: CASSYSGQSNYGYTF